The clone carrying this TCR beta chain was recorded a few times. Its specificity is unknown. The 5'RACE template-switching step produced TCR cDNA and added a universal primer site and UMIs. TCRdb re-derived calls from the 5' RACE reads in MiXCR, one entry per CDR3 protein. The repertoire holds hundreds of thousands of distinct CDR3 sequences, with more than 3% as singletons. This record comes from a study of T cells after yellow fever vaccination. The wider study: The authors prepared low-cell-number fractions using SMART-Seq v4 Ultra Low Input.

Overall study findings and caveats: The study found a weaker secondary response that peaked faster, day 5 versus 15. Post-booster samples contained most primary-vaccination clones (about 96% CD4, about 85% CD8).

CDR3 size: 12 residues. With 5 bases removed from V and 8 bases from J, the gap between germline ends came to 12 bases. This receptor was taken from a man aged 18 to 35 who received the YFV17D yellow fever vaccine. This sequence joins TRBV12-3 or TRBV12-4 and TRBJ1-2; the D is unclear. This specimen consisted of PBMCs, obtained on the day of the yellow fever booster vaccination. CDR3 sequence (DNA): TGTGCCAGCAGTGGACCCCGGTGGGGCTACACCTTC. Encoded protein: CASSGPRWGYTF.